The entry that follows covers one T cell receptor beta chain sequence. Trimming left V 0 bases short and J 3 bases short, with 21 bases between. Germline-derived CDR1 and CDR2 are MNHNS and SASEGT. This CDR3 spans 18 amino acids. The sample originates from a study of control samples from healthy donors and cancer patients. Measured with immunoSEQ multiplex PCR; TCRdb has only the in-frame clones, and not every one. The sample comprises about 160,000 clones, roughly 93% of which are singletons, and about 5.8% rests with the top ten. The rearrangement joins TRBV6-1 to TRBJ2-7, with D maybe TRBD2 (5 bases). This receptor was obtained from a man aged 18 to 30 in good health. Specimen: blood. CDR3 protein: CASSEAVFGKGLFYEQYF. CDR3 DNA sequence: TGTGCCAGCAGTGAAGCGGTCTTCGGGAAGGGTTTGTTCTACGAGCAGTACTTC.